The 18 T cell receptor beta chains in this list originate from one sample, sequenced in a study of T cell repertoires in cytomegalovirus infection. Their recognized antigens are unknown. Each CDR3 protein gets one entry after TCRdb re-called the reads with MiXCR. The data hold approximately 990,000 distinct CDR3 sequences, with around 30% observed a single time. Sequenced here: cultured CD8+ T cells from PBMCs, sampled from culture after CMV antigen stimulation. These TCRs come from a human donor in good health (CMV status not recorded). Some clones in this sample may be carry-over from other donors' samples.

In DNA, the CDR3 is TGTGCCAGCAACCGTGGGGGCCAAGGGGATGAGCAGTTCTTC. This gives the protein CASNRGGQGDEQFF. The V gene is TRBV9, the J gene TRBJ2-1; D is perhaps TRBD1 (6 bases). This CDR3 spans 14 amino acids. The V end lost 6 bases, the J end lost 8 bases, and 18 bases lay between the germline ends. CDR1 is SGDLS, CDR2 YYNGEE, per germline.

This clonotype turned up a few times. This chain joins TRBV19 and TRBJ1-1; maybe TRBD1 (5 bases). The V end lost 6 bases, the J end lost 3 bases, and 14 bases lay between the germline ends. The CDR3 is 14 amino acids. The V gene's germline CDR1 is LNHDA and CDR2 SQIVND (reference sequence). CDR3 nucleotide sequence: TGTGCCAGTAGGGAGGGGCCGTGGGACACTGAAGCTTTCTTT. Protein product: CASREGPWDTEAFF.

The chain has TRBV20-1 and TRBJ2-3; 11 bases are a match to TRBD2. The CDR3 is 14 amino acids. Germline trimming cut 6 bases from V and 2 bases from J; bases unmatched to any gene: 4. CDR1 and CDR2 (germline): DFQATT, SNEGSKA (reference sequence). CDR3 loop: CSAPTSGDTDTQYF. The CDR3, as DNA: TGCAGTGCACCGACTAGCGGGGACACAGATACGCAGTATTTT.

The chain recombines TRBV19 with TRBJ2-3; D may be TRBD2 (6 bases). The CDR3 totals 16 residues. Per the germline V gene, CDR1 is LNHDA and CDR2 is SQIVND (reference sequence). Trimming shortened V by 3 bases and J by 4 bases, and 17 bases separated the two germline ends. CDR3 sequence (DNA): TGTGCCAGTAGTATCTTAACGGGGGTTCCCCCAGATACGCAGTATTTT. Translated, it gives CASSILTGVPPDTQYF.

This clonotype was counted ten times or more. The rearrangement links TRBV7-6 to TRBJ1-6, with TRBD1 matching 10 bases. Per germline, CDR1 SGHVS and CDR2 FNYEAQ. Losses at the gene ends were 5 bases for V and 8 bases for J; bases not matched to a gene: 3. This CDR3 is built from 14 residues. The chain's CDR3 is CASSGGQGYSPLHF. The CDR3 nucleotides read TGTGCCAGCAGCGGGGGACAGGGGTATTCACCCCTCCACTTT.

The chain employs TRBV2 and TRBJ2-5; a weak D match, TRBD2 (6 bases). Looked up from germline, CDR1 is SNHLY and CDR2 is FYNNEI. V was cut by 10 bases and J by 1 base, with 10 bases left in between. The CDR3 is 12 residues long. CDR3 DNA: TGTGCCACGCCGGGGGTCCAAGAGACCCAGTACTTC. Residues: CATPGVQETQYF. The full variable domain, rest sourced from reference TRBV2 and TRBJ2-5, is EPEVTQTPSHQVTQMGQEVILRCVPISNHLYFYWYRQILGQKVEFLVSFYNNEISEKSEIFDDQFSVERPDGSNFTLKIRSTKLEDSAMYFCATPGVQETQYFGPGTRLLVL.

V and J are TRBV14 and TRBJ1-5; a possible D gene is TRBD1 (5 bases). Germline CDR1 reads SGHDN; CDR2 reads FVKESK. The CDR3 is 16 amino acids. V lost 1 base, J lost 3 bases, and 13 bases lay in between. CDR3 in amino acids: CASSQGRGNDNQPQHF. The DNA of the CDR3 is TGTGCCAGCAGCCAAGGGCGGGGGAACGACAATCAGCCCCAGCATTTT.

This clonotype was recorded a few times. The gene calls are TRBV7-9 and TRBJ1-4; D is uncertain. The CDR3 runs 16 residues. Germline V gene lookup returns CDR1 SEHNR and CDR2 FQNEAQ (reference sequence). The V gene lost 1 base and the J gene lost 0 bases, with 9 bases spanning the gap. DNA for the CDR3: TGTGCCAGCAGCTTAGGGGCCACAACAACTAATGAAAAACTGTTTTTT. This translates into CASSLGATTTNEKLFF. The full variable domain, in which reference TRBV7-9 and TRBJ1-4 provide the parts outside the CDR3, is DTGVSQNPRHKITKRGQNVTFRCDPISEHNRLYWYRQTLGQGPEFLTYFQNEAQLEKSRLLSDRFSAERPKGSFSTLEIQRTEQGDSAMYLCASSLGATTTNEKLFFGSGTQLSVL.

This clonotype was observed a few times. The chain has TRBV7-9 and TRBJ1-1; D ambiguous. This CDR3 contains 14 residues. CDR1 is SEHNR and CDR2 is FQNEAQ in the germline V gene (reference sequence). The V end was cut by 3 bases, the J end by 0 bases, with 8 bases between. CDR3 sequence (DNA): TGTGCCAGCAGCTTTGGGGAGATGAACACTGAAGCTTTCTTT. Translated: CASSFGEMNTEAFF.

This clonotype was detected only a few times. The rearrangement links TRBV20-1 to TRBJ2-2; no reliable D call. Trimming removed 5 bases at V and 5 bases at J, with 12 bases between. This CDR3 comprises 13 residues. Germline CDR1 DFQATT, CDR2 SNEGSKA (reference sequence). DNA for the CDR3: TGCAGTGCTGTCGCCGTCGGAACCGGGGAGCTGTTTTTT. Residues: CSAVAVGTGELFF.

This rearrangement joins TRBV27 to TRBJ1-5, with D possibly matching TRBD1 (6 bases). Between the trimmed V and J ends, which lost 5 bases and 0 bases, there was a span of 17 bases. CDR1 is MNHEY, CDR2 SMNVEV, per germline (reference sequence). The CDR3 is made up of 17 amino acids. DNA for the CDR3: TGTGCCAGCAGTCAGTCCGGGGGACATTATAGCAATCAGCCCCAGCATTTT. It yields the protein CASSQSGGHYSNQPQHF.

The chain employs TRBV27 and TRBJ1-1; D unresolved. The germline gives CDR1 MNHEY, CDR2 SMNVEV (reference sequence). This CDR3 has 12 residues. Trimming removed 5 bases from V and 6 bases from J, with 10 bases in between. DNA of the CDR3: TGTGCCAGCAGTCCCAGTAGGGCTGAAGCTTTCTTT. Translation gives CASSPSRAEAFF.

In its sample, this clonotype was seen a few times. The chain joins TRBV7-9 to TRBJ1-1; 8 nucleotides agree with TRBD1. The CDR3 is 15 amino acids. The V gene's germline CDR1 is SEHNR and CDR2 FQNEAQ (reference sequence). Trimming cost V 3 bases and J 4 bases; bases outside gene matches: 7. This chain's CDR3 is CASSFAGGAGTEAFF. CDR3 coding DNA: TGTGCCAGCAGCTTCGCAGGGGGCGCCGGCACTGAAGCTTTCTTT.

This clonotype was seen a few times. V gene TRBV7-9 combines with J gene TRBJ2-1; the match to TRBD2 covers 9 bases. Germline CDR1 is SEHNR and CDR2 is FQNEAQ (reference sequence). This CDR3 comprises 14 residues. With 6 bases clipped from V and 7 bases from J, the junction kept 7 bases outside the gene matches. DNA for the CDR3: TGTGCCAGCAGGGCAGCGACTAGCGGAAATGAGCAGTTCTTC. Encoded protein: CASRAATSGNEQFF.

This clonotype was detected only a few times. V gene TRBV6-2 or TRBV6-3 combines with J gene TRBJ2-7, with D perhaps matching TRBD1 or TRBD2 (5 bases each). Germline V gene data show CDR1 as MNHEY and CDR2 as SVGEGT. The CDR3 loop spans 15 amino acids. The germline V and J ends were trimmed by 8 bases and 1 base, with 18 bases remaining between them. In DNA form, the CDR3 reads TGTGCCAGCCGGATTGGGGGATTCGGGTCCTACGAGCAGTACGTC. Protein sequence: CASRIGGFGSYEQYV.

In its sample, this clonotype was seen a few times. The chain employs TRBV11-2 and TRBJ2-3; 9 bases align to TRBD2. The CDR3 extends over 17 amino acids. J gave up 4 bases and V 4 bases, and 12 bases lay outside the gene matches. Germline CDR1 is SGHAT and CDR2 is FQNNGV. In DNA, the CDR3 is TGTGCCAGCAGCTCCGTTATTGGGCGGGGGGGCTCAGATACGCAGTATTTT. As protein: CASSSVIGRGGSDTQYF. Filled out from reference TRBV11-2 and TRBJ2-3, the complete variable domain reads EAGVAQSPRYKIIEKRQSVAFWCNPISGHATLYWYQQILGQGPKLLIQFQNNGVVDDSQLPKDRFSAERLKGVDSTLKIQPAKLEDSAVYLCASSSVIGRGGSDTQYFGPGTRLTVL.

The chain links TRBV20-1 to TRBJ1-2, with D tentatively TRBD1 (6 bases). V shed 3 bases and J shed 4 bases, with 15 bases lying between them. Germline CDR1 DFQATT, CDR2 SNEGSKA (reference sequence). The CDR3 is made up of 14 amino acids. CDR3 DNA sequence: TGCAGTGCTAGGACCGGGACACATCTCTATGGCTACACCTTC. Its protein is CSARTGTHLYGYTF.

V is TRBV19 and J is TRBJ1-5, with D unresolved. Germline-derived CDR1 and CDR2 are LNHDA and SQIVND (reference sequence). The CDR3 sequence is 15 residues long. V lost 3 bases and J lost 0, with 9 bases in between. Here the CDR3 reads CASSMVGYSNQPQHF. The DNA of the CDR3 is TGTGCCAGTAGTATGGTAGGTTATAGCAATCAGCCCCAGCATTTT.